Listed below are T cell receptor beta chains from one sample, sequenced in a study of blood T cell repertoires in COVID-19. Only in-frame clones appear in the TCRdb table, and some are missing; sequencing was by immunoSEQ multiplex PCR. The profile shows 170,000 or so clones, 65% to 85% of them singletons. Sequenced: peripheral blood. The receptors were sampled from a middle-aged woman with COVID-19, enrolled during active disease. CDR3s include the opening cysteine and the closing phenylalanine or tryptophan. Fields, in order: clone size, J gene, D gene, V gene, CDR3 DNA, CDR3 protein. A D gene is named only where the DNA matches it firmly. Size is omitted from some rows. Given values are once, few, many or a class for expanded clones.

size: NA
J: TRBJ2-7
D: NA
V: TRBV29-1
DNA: TGCAGCGACTTTACCTCAAAGAGCTCCTACGAGCAGTACTTC
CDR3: CSDFTSKSSYEQYF

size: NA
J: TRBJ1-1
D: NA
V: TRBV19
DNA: TGTGCCAGTACTGGGACAGAAGCTTTCTTT
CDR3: CASTGTEAFF

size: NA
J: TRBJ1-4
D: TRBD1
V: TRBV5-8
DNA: TGTGCCAGCAGCGCACGGACAGGTGGGAATGAAAAACTGTTTTTT
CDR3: CASSARTGGNEKLFF

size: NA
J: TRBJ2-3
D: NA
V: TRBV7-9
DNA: TGTGCCAGCAGCCTGACATCTAGCACAGATACGCAGTATTTT
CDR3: CASSLTSSTDTQYF

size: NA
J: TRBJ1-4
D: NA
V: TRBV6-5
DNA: TGTGCCAGCTGGAGCCCGCGGCAGAATGAAAAACTGTTTTTT
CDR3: CASWSPRQNEKLFF

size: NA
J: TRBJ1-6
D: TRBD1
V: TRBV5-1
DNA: TGCGCCAGCAGCTTCCCGGGACAGGGCAATTCACCCCTCCACTTT
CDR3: CASSFPGQGNSPLHF

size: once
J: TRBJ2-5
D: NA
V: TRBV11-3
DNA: TGTGCCAGCAGCTTAGGAGGCGGCCAAGAGACCCAGTACTTC
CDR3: CASSLGGGQETQYF

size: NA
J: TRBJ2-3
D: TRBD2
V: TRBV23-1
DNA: TGCGCCGACCGCTGGGAGGGAGCGGGGGTTGGAGGTACGCAGTATTTT
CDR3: CADRWEGAGVGGTQYF

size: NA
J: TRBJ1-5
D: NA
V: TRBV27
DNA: TGTGCCAGCAGTTTATCCCGTGGCAGCGGTAGGCCCCAGCATTTT
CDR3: CASSLSRGSGRPQHF

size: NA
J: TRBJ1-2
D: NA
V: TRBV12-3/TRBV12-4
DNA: TGTGCCAGCAATGCCAGAGGAAACTATGGCTACACCTTC
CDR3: CASNARGNYGYTF

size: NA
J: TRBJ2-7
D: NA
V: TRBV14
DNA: TGTGCCAGCAGCCAAGATCGGGGGAGTTGGGGACCGGGCGAGCAGTACTTC
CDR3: CASSQDRGSWGPGEQYF

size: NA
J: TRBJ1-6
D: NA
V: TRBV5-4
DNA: TGTGCCAGCAGCTTGGGTTCAGGGGCAAGCTCACCCCTCCACTTT
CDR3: CASSLGSGASSPLHF

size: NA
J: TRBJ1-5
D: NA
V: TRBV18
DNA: TGTGCCAGCTCCGTACAGGGTAGCAATCAGCCCCAGCATTTT
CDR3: CASSVQGSNQPQHF

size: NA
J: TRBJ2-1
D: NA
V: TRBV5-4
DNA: TGTGCCAGCAGCTCGGACTCCCTCTCCTACAATGAGCAGTTCTTC
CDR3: CASSSDSLSYNEQFF

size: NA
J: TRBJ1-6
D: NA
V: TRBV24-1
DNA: TGTGCCACCAGTGATCGTTCCAGGGGCAGGAATTCACCCCTCCACTTT
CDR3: CATSDRSRGRNSPLHF

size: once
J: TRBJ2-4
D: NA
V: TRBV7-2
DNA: TGTGCCAGCAGCCCCCGACAGGGACTAGCCAAAAACATTCAGTACTTC
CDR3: CASSPRQGLAKNIQYF

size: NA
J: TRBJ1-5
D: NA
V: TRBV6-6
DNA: TGTGCCAGCAGACAGGAGAGGAATCAGCCCCAGCATTTT
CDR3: CASRQERNQPQHF

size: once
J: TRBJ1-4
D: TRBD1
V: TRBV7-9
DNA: TGTGCCAGCAGCCGAGACAGGGGGGCTGAAAAACTGTTTTTT
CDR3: CASSRDRGAEKLFF

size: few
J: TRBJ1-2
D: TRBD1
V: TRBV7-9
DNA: TGTGCCAGCAGCTTAACTAGGGGGCGGAACAACTATGGCTACACCTTC
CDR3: CASSLTRGRNNYGYTF

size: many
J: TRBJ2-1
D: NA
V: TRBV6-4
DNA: TGTGCCAGCAGTGACTCGCCACGGAGCTCCTACAATGAGCAGTTCTTC
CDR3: CASSDSPRSSYNEQFF

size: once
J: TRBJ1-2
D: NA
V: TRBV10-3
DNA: TGTGCCATCAGTTCCTCCGGGACACGGAATGGCTACACCTTC
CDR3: CAISSSGTRNGYTF

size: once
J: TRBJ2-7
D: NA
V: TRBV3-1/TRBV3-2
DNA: TGTGCCAGCAGCGACCGGCCTAGCGAGCAGTACTTC
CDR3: CASSDRPSEQYF

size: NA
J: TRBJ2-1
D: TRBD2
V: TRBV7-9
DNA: TGTGCCAGCACCGTACGGGGGGGATACAATGAGCAGTTCTTC
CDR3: CASTVRGGYNEQFF

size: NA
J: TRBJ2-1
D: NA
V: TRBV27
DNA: TGTGCCAGCAGTTTATCGTCGGACAATGAGCAGTTCTTC
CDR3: CASSLSSDNEQFF

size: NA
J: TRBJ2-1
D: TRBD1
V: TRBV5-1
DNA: TGCGCCAGCAGCCGGGACAGGGGCTACAATGAGCAGTTCTTC
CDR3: CASSRDRGYNEQFF

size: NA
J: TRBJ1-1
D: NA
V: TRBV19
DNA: TGTGCCAGTAGTGCAGGGCTCTCTGAAGCTTTCTTT
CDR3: CASSAGLSEAFF

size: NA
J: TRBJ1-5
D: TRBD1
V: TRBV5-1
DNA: TGCGCCAGCAGCTGGACAGGGGGCAATCAGCCCCAGCATTTT
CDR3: CASSWTGGNQPQHF

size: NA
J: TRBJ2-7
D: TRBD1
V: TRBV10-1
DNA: TGCGCCAGCAGGGATACGGGACAGGCCTACGAGCAGTACTTC
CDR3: CASRDTGQAYEQYF

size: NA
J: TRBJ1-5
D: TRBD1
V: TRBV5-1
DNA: TGCGCCAGCAGCTATAGGACAGGGGGACAGCCCCAGCATTTT
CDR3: CASSYRTGGQPQHF

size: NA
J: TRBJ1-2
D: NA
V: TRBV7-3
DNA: TGTGCCAGCAGCCCAGACGGGGACTATGGCTACACCTTC
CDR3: CASSPDGDYGYTF

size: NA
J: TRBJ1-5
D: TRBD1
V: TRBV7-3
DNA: TGTGCCAGCAGCTTAATAGGGACAGGGGGGATTGTGCCCCAGCATTTT
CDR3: CASSLIGTGGIVPQHF

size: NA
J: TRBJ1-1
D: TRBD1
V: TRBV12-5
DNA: TGTGCTAGTGGGGTAGTCGGGACAGGGTATAGGACTGAAGCTTTCTTT
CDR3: CASGVVGTGYRTEAFF

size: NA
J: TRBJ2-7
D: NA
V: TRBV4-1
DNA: TGCGCCAGCAGCCAAGAGCTAGGCACCTACGAGCAGTACTTC
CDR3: CASSQELGTYEQYF

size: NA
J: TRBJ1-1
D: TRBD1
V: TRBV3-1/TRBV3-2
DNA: TGTGCCAGCAGCCAAGCCGGGACAGGGGGCGCCGCTGAAGCTTTCTTT
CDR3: CASSQAGTGGAAEAFF

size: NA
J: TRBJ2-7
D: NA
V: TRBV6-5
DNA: TGTGCCAGCACACGGGCCAGGGACGAGCAGTACTTC
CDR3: CASTRARDEQYF

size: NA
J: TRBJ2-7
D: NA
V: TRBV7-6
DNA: TGTGCCAGCAGCTTCGGGAATGCGGGGGCCTCCTACGAGCAGTACTTC
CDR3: CASSFGNAGASYEQYF

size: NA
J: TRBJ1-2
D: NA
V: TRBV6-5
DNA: TGTGCCAGCAGGAGAACAGGGACCTCCAGCTATGGCTACACCTTC
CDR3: CASRRTGTSSYGYTF

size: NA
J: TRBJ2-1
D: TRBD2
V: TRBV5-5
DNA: TGTGCCAGCAGATCGGGGGGGAGCTCCTACAATGAGCAGTTCTTC
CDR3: CASRSGGSSYNEQFF

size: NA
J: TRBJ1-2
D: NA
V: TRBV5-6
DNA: TGTGCCAGCAGCCGGGGAGTAGCTGGCTACACCTTC
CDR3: CASSRGVAGYTF

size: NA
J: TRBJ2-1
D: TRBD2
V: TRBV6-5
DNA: TGTGCCAGCAGTTACTCAGGCGGGGGGACCTACAATGAGCAGTTCTTC
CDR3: CASSYSGGGTYNEQFF

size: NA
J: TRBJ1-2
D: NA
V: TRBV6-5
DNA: TGTGCCAGCAGGGCGGACAGATCCTATGGCTACACCTTC
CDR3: CASRADRSYGYTF

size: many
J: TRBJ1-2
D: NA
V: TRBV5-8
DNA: TGTGCCAGCAGCTTGAGAGGGATTTATGGCTACACCTTC
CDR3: CASSLRGIYGYTF

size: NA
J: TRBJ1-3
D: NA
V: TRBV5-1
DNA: TGCGCCAGCAGCTTGGGACAGAGCTCTGGAAACACCATATATTTT
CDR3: CASSLGQSSGNTIYF

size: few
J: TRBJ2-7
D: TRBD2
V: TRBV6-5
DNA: TGTGCCAGCAGTTACTCAGCGGGAAGCGGCTCTTACGAGCAGTACTTC
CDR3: CASSYSAGSGSYEQYF

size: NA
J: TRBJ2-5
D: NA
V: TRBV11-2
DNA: TGTGCCAGCAGCTTAGAGTCTCAGGGGCGGGAGACCCAGTACTTC
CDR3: CASSLESQGRETQYF

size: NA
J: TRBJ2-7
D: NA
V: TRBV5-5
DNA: TGTGCCAGCAGCTTGGAGTGGGCAGCCTACGAGCAGTACTTC
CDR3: CASSLEWAAYEQYF

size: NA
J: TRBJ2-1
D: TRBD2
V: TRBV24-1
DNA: TGTGCCACCAGTGATTTCCTAGCGGGAGGGGGGGATGAGCAGTTCTTC
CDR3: CATSDFLAGGGDEQFF

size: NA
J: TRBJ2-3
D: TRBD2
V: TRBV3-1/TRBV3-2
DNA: TGTGCCAGCGAGCCTAGCGGGGGTGATACGCAGTATTTT
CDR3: CASEPSGGDTQYF

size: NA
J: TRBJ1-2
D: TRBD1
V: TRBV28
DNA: TGTGCCAGCAGTTTCAAGGGGGCGGAGGTTTTC
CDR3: CASSFKGAEVF

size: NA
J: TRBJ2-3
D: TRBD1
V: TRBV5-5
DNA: TGTGCCAGCAGCTTGGAGGGACAGCGCACAGATACGCAGTATTTT
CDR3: CASSLEGQRTDTQYF

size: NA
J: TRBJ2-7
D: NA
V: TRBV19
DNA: TGTGCCAGTAGCGAGCGGGCAGCCTACGAGCAGTACTTC
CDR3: CASSERAAYEQYF

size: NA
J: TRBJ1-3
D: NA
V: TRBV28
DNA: TGTGCCAGCAGTCTCCAGGGAATCGGAAACACCATATATTTT
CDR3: CASSLQGIGNTIYF

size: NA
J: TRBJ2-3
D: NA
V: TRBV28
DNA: TGTGCCAGTGCTGTGTTTGGGGGCGCAACAGATACGCAGTATTTT
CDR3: CASAVFGGATDTQYF